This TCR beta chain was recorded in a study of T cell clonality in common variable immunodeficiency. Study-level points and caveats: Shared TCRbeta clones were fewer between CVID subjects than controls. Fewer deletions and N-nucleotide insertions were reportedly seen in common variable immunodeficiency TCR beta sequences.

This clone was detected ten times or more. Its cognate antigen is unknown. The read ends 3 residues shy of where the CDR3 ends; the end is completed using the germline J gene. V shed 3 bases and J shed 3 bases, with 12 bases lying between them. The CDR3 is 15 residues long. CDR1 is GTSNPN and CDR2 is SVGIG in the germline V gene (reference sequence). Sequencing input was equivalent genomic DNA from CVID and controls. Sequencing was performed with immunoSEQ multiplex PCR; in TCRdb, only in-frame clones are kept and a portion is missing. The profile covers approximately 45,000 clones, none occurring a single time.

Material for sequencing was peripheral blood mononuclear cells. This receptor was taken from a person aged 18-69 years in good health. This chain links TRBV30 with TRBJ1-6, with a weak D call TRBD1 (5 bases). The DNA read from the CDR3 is TGTGCCTGGAGCGACAGATTCGGCTATAATTCACCC. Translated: CAWSDRFGYNSP. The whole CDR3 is CAWSDRFGYNSPLHF.